The next 21 T cell receptor beta chains were all read from a single sample in a study of CD8+CD57+ T cells in acquired aplastic anemia (dated by TCRdb to the late 2010s). Flow cytometry had shown CD8+CD57+ cell expansion in the patients selected for sequencing. Sequencing relied on an Illumina HiSeq 2000. Genomic DNA was used as template for profiling of TCR beta VDJ combinations and CDR3 sequences. The public reads were run again by TCRdb, first through fastp at Q25 and then through MiXCR, and only productive beta chains were kept. Duplicate CDR3 protein sequences are folded into a single record with the most common DNA and genes. The sample table holds about 180,000 distinct CDR3 sequences, of which less than 60% were seen once. The top ten constitute about 1.8% of the sample. The sequenced sample was sorted CD4+, CD8+, or CD8+CD57+ T cells (not recorded which) from PBMCs. These receptors were obtained from a human donor with aplastic anemia.

This chain joins TRBV4-1 and TRBJ2-2; 8 bases line up with TRBD1. The V gene's germline CDR1 is MGHRA and CDR2 YSYEKL. The CDR3 consists of 15 residues. The trim removed 1 base at V and 5 bases at J, leaving 3 bases unmatched. The CDR3 here is CASSQVDRGTGELFF. The CDR3 DNA reads TGCGCCAGCAGCCAAGTCGACAGGGGTACCGGGGAGCTGTTTTTT.

There are a few counts of this clonotype. This chain links TRBV4-1 with TRBJ1-6; unclear D gene. The length of the CDR3 is 14 residues. V shed 1 base and J shed 7 bases, with 8 bases lying between them. Germline CDR1 and CDR2: MGHRA and YSYEKL. The CDR3 protein is CASSQGLNNSPLHF. CDR3 nucleotides: TGCGCCAGCAGCCAAGGACTTAACAATTCACCCCTCCACTTT.

This clonotype was counted only a few times. This chain uses TRBV7-8 with TRBJ2-7, with a weak D call TRBD2 (5 bases). The CDR3 extends over 13 amino acids. With 7 bases removed from V and 4 bases from J, the gap between germline ends came to 14 bases. The germline gives CDR1 SGHVS, CDR2 FQNEAQ. Here the CDR3 reads CASNTIGIYEQYF. The CDR3 DNA reads TGTGCCAGCAACACGATCGGGATTTACGAGCAGTACTTC.

V gene TRBV10-1 combines with J gene TRBJ2-7, with D possibly being TRBD2 (5 bases). There are 15 residues in the CDR3. Germline lookup yields CDR1 WNHNN and CDR2 SYGVQD (reference sequence). The V and J ends lost 2 bases and 5 bases respectively, with 16 bases between them. The CDR3 nucleotides read TGCGCCAGCAGTGAGGCCCCCCGGGGAGTCGACGAGCAGTACTTC. Its translation: CASSEAPRGVDEQYF.

The rearrangement uses TRBV6-4 and TRBJ1-6; 7 bases fit TRBD1. The CDR3 has 15 residues. Trimming removed 0 bases from V and 7 bases from J; junction bases left unmatched: 3. CDR1 is MRHNA, CDR2 SNTAGT, per germline. As DNA, the CDR3 is TGTGCCAGCAGTGACTCGCGGGACAGAAATTCACCCCTCCACTTT. Translated, it gives CASSDSRDRNSPLHF.

This clonotype has at least ten counts. The V and J genes are TRBV9 and TRBJ2-2; tentatively, D is TRBD2 (6 bases). CDR1 SGDLS and CDR2 YYNGEE come from the germline V gene. The CDR3 length is 15 residues. Trimming stripped 0 bases from V and 5 bases from J, with 11 bases between. As DNA, the CDR3 is TGTGCCAGCAGCGTAGTTTCGGAGGGGACCGGGGAGCTGTTTTTT. Protein sequence: CASSVVSEGTGELFF.

The rearrangement joins TRBV7-2 to TRBJ2-7, with 10 bases identical to TRBD2. V was pared by 6 bases and J by 6 bases, with 8 bases of the junction left unmatched. The length of the CDR3 is 14 residues. Germline V gives CDR1 SGHTA, CDR2 FQGNSA. CDR3 protein: CASSTLAGRPEQYF. Here the CDR3 DNA reads TGTGCCAGCAGTACACTAGCGGGACGCCCCGAGCAGTACTTC.

This clonotype occurred many times. The J gene is TRBJ1-4, the V gene TRBV4-2; 8 nucleotides align to TRBD1. The CDR3 sequence is 14 residues long. Germline CDR1 and CDR2: LGHNA and YNFKEQ. V was clipped by 1 base and J by 9 bases; unmatched bases: 4. CDR3 amino acids: CASSQATGEQKLFF. The CDR3 DNA sequence: TGTGCCAGCAGCCAAGCGACAGGGGAGCAAAAACTGTTTTTT.

This clonotype was seen repeatedly, ten times or more. The rearrangement uses TRBV20-1 and TRBJ1-1; D ambiguous. V was cut by 3 bases and J by 0 bases, with 5 bases left in between. The CDR3 totals 12 residues. Germline loops: CDR1 DFQATT, CDR2 SNEGSKA (reference sequence). Here the CDR3 reads CSASRVNTEAFF. CDR3 DNA: TGCAGTGCTAGTAGGGTGAACACTGAAGCTTTCTTT.

The chain recombines TRBV14 with TRBJ1-1; D is unresolved. Trimming removed 6 bases at V and 9 bases at J, with 5 bases between. This CDR3 contains 9 residues. CDR1 SGHDN and CDR2 FVKESK come from the germline V gene. This CDR3 reads CASSRQAFF. CDR3 nucleotides: TGTGCCAGCAGTCGCCAAGCTTTCTTT.

Regarding this clonotype: Mismatch with germline at one junction end may stem from a read error. The chain uses TRBV7-9 and TRBJ2-7; 9 nucleotides line up with TRBD1. The germline CDR1 and CDR2 sequences are SEHNR and FQNEAQ (reference sequence). The CDR3 is 15 amino acids. CDR3 in amino acids: CASSPEQGATYEQYF. CDR3 nucleotide sequence: TGCGCCAGCAGCCCGGAACAGGGGGCAACCTACGAGCAGTACTTC.

In the case of this clonotype: One base away lies a much larger clone, so this may be a sequencing read error. This rearrangement joins TRBV5-5 to TRBJ2-7; tentatively, D is TRBD1 (5 bases). Looked up from germline, CDR1 is SGHKS and CDR2 is YYEKEE (reference sequence). The CDR3 sequence is 14 residues long. The CDR3 coding sequence is TGTGCCAGCAGCTTGGAGGGGCCCTATTACGGGCAGTACTTC. Its protein product is CASSLEGPYYGQYF. Looking up the rest from reference TRBV5-5 and TRBJ2-7 gives the full variable domain: DAGVTQSPTHLIKTRGQQVTLRCSPISGHKSVSWYQQVLGQGPQFIFQYYEKEERGRGNFPDRFSARQFPNYSSELNVNALLLGDSALYLCASSLEGPYYGQYFGPGTRLTVT.

Details on this clonotype: A read error is likely, as this CDR3 ends without the conserved phenylalanine or tryptophan. The chain recombines TRBV5-1 with TRBJ2-7, with TRBD2 as a possible D gene (5 bases). V dropped 2 bases and J dropped 1 base, with 13 bases sitting between them. The germline V gene encodes CDR1 SGHRS and CDR2 YFSETQ. This CDR3 spans 15 amino acids. CDR3 sequence: CASSFRRGASYEQYS. CDR3 DNA: TGCGCCAGCAGCTTTAGACGGGGAGCTTCCTACGAGCAGTACTCC.

This clonotype was counted between two and nine times. The V call is TRBV6-1, the J call TRBJ1-2; D possibly corresponds to TRBD1 (5 bases). Germline values: CDR1 MNHNS, CDR2 SASEGT. Trimming stripped 7 bases from V and 1 base from J, with 10 bases between. The CDR3 is 13 residues long. The CDR3 region has the DNA TGTGCCAGCACCGGGGGGGGTAACTATGGCTACACCTTC. It is translated as CASTGGGNYGYTF.

This clonotype was recorded many times. The CDR3: CASSRDRGQETQYF. DNA for the CDR3: TGTGCCAGCAGCCGGGACAGGGGGCAAGAGACCCAGTACTTC. The chain carries TRBV7-9 and TRBJ2-5, with 11 bases aligning to TRBD1. Trimming took 5 bases from V and 2 from J; bases not matched to a gene: 1. Germline V gene sequence: CDR1 SEHNR, CDR2 FQNEAQ (reference sequence). This CDR3 has 14 residues.

The gene calls are TRBV11-2 and TRBJ1-1; 9 bases are a match to TRBD1. The CDR3 loop spans 16 amino acids. J was trimmed by 5 bases and V by 5 bases; bases with no gene match: 12. The germline CDR1 and CDR2 sequences are SGHAT and FQNNGV. The CDR3 region is CASSREPYRGRTEAFF. The CDR3 nucleotides are TGTGCCAGCAGCCGCGAGCCCTACAGGGGGCGGACTGAAGCTTTCTTT.

This clonotype has at least ten counts. J is TRBJ2-5 and V is TRBV20-1; D might be TRBD2 (7 bases). The CDR3 loop spans 17 amino acids. V shed 3 bases and J shed 1 base, with 21 bases lying between them. Per the germline V gene, CDR1 is DFQATT and CDR2 is SNEGSKA (reference sequence). The DNA for the CDR3 is TGCAGTGCTAGTCAATTCGGGGGGCCCACAACCCAAGAGACCCAGTACTTC. This translates into CSASQFGGPTTQETQYF.

This clonotype showed up just a few times. The chain links TRBV27 to TRBJ1-1; D is ambiguous. V was clipped by 11 bases and J by 7 bases, with 23 bases between them. The CDR3 contains 14 residues. From germline, CDR1 is MNHEY and CDR2 SMNVEV (reference sequence). CDR3 coding DNA: TGTGCCTCAAAGTTTAGAGGGAGGAACCTTGAAGCTTTCTTT. This codes for CASKFRGRNLEAFF.

This clonotype was found many times. CDR3: CASSDPGGANQPQHF. The CDR3 DNA reads TGTGCCAGCAGTGACCCGGGGGGGGCGAATCAGCCCCAGCATTTT. This chain uses TRBV12-3 or TRBV12-4 with TRBJ1-5, with D possibly TRBD1 on 6 matching bases. Trimming cost V 5 bases and J 4 bases, with 15 bases left between them. This CDR3 comprises 15 residues.

This chain links TRBV10-3 with TRBJ2-1, with 7 bases identical to TRBD2. J lost 4 bases, V lost 6 bases, and 6 bases had no gene match. The CDR3 sequence is 14 residues long. Per the germline V gene, CDR1 is ENHRY and CDR2 is SYGVKD. DNA of the CDR3: TGTGCCATCAGGGCGGGACTACAATACAATGAGCAGTTCTTC. This encodes CAIRAGLQYNEQFF.

The V call is TRBV7-8, the J call TRBJ2-1; 11 bases fit TRBD1. The ends lost 5 bases at V and 7 bases at J; junction bases unmatched: 1. This CDR3 has 13 amino acids. Germline lookup yields CDR1 SGHVS and CDR2 FQNEAQ. As DNA, the CDR3 is TGTGCCAGCAGCCGGGACAGGGGGAATGAGCAGTTCTTC. Translated: CASSRDRGNEQFF. The whole variable domain, filled in from reference TRBV7-8 and TRBJ2-1, reads GAGVSQSPRYKVAKRGQDVALRCDPISGHVSLFWYQQALGQGPEFLTYFQNEAQLDKSGLPSDRFFAERPEGSVSTLKIQRTQQEDSAVYLCASSRDRGNEQFFGPGTRLTVL.